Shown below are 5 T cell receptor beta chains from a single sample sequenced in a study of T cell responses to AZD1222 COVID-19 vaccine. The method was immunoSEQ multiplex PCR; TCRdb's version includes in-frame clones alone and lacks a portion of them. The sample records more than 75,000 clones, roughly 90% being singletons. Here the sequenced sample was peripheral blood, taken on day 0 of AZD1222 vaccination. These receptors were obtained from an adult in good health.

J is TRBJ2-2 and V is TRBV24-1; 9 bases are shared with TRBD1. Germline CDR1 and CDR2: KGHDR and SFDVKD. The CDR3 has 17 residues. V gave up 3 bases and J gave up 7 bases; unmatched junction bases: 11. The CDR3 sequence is CATSDPPGQGSNGELFF. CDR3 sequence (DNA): TGTGCCACCAGTGATCCCCCGGGACAGGGCTCGAACGGGGAGCTGTTTTTT.

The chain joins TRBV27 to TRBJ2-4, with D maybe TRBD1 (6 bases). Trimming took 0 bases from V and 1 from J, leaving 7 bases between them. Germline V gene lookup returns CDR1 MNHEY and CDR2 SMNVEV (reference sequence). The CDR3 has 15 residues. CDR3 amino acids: CASSLSRGAKNIQYF. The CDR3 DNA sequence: TGTGCCAGCAGTTTATCTAGGGGGGCCAAAAACATTCAGTACTTC.

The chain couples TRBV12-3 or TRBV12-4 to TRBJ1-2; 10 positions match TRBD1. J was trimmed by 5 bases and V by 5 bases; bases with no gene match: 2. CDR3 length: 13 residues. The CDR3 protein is CASSKDRGYGYTF. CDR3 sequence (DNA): TGTGCCAGCAGTAAGGACAGGGGGTATGGCTACACCTTC.

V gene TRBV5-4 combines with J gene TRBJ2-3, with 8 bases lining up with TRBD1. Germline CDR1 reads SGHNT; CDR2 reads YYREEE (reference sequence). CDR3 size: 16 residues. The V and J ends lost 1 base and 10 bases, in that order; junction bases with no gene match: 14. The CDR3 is CASSLQGAGSVWAQYF. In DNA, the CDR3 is TGTGCCAGCAGCTTGCAGGGGGCGGGGAGCGTCTGGGCGCAGTATTTT.

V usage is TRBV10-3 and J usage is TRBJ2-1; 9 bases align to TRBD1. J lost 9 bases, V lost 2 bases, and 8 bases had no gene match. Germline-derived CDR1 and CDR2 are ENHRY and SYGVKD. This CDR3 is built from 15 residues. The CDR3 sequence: CAISEATGGKGEQFF. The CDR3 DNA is TGTGCCATCAGTGAGGCGACAGGGGGTAAGGGTGAGCAGTTCTTC.